A single sample is the source of the 32 T cell receptor beta chains below, sequenced in a study of blood T cell repertoires in COVID-19. Sequencing was performed with immunoSEQ multiplex PCR; in TCRdb, only in-frame clones are kept and a portion is missing. Found here are about 190,000 clones, roughly 80% of them singletons; the top ten hold about 13%. Material: peripheral blood. The receptors here all came from a man in his fifties or sixties who had recovered from COVID-19.

This CDR3 reads CASSPLGTGGKNTEAFF. The CDR3 nucleotides read TGTGCCAGCTCACCACTGGGGACAGGGGGCAAGAACACTGAAGCTTTCTTT. The chain combines TRBV18 with TRBJ1-1, with 12 nucleotides matching TRBD1. Per germline, CDR1 KGHSH and CDR2 LQKENI. The trim removed 1 base at V and 1 base at J, leaving 4 bases unmatched. The CDR3 is 17 residues long.

V is TRBV6-5 and J is TRBJ2-2; D might be TRBD1 (5 bases). The CDR3 covers 13 residues. V was pared by 2 bases and J by 5 bases, with 6 bases between. Germline V lookup: CDR1 MNHEY, CDR2 SVGAGI. The CDR3 spells CASSYKGTGELFF. The CDR3 DNA sequence: TGTGCCAGCAGTTACAAGGGGACCGGGGAGCTGTTTTTT.

The rearrangement links TRBV28 to TRBJ1-6; D possibly corresponds to TRBD1 (5 bases). V gave up 5 bases and J gave up 7 bases, with 15 bases separating them. Germline CDR1 is MDHEN and CDR2 is SYDVKM. The length of the CDR3 is 15 residues. CDR3 loop: CASSPSWKGNSPLHF. CDR3 in DNA: TGTGCCAGCAGTCCCTCCTGGAAGGGGAATTCACCCCTCCACTTT.

This clone was counted ten times or more. The same CDR3 can be traced to other DNA sequences in this sample. The rearrangement uses TRBV5-1 and TRBJ1-1; 7 positions match TRBD1. Unmatched junction bases numbered 4, after V lost 2 bases and J lost 0 bases. The CDR3 is 15 residues long. The germline CDR1 and CDR2 sequences are SGHRS and YFSETQ. CDR3 protein: CASSLQGPMNTEAFF. DNA of the CDR3: TGCGCCAGCAGCTTACAGGGGCCCATGAACACTGAAGCTTTCTTT.

V gene TRBV11-3 combines with J gene TRBJ2-1, with 9 bases matching TRBD2. The ends lost 0 bases at V and 4 bases at J; junction bases unmatched: 4. This CDR3 is built from 16 residues. CDR1 and CDR2 (germline): SGHNT, YENEEA. The CDR3 sequence: CASSLDYLAGYNEQFF. The CDR3 bases are TGTGCCAGCAGCTTAGATTATCTAGCGGGGTACAATGAGCAGTTCTTC.

The J gene is TRBJ2-7, the V gene TRBV11-3; possibly TRBD2 for D (6 bases). Germline V gene data show CDR1 as SGHNT and CDR2 as YENEEA. The CDR3 runs to 14 residues. Between the trimmed V and J ends, which lost 5 bases and 2 bases, there was a span of 13 bases. CDR3 DNA: TGTGCCAGCAGCCAAAACGCGGGACCCTACGAGCAGTACTTC. Protein product: CASSQNAGPYEQYF.

The CDR3 sequence: CASSPYRDAGDTEAFF. CDR3 DNA: TGCGCCAGCAGCCCCTACCGGGACGCGGGGGACACTGAAGCTTTCTTT. The rearrangement uses TRBV4-3 and TRBJ1-1; D perhaps matches TRBD1 (5 bases). Trimming took 4 bases from V and 3 from J, leaving 18 bases between them. This CDR3 region has 16 residues. CDR1 and CDR2 from the germline V gene are LGHNA and YSLEER.

This clone has just a few counts. The genes are TRBV27 and TRBJ1-1; D unclear. The CDR3 extends over 12 amino acids. The V end was cut by 0 bases, the J end by 10 bases, with 9 bases between. Germline V gene lookup returns CDR1 MNHEY and CDR2 SMNVEV (reference sequence). CDR3 bases: TGTGCCAGCAGTTTATCTCCGGGAAGAGCTTTCTTT. It encodes CASSLSPGRAFF.

The rearrangement uses TRBV4-3 and TRBJ1-1, with 7 bases fitting TRBD1. Germline trimming cut 3 bases from V and 3 bases from J; bases unmatched to any gene: 4. Germline V gives CDR1 LGHNA, CDR2 YSLEER. The CDR3 extends over 14 amino acids. The DNA of the CDR3 is TGCGCCAGCAGCCAGAGACAGGGCGACACTGAAGCTTTCTTT. It translates to CASSQRQGDTEAFF.

The chain links TRBV14 to TRBJ2-7; 7 nucleotides align to TRBD2. V was pared by 1 base and J by 5 bases, with 14 bases of the junction left unmatched. Germline CDR1 SGHDN, CDR2 FVKESK. The CDR3 covers 17 residues. The CDR3 DNA reads TGTGCCAGCAGCCAAGGATGGGGCTTAGCGGGCATGAACGAGCAGTACTTC. Encoded protein: CASSQGWGLAGMNEQYF.

The chain couples TRBV30 to TRBJ1-4, with 8 bases aligning to TRBD1. With 1 base clipped from V and 5 bases from J, the junction kept 9 bases outside the gene matches. Germline V gives CDR1 GTSNPN, CDR2 SVGIG (reference sequence). The CDR3 is made up of 16 amino acids. The CDR3 bases are TGTGCCTGGAGTGAGACAGGGGTGGGCCTCAATGAAAAACTGTTTTTT. Protein product: CAWSETGVGLNEKLFF.

This clone occurred once. The chain is built from TRBV7-8 and TRBJ1-2; possibly TRBD1 for D (6 bases). Trimming stripped 5 bases from V and 7 bases from J, with 14 bases between. This CDR3 is 13 amino acids long. The germline CDR1 and CDR2 sequences are SGHVS and FQNEAQ. CDR3 DNA sequence: TGTGCCAGCAGCCTTACAGGGTTCGCTGGCTACACCTTC. Its protein product is CASSLTGFAGYTF.

The chain combines TRBV27 with TRBJ2-1; a possible D gene is TRBD2 (6 bases). V shed 2 bases and J shed 0 bases, with 8 bases lying between them. The germline V gene has CDR1 MNHEY and CDR2 SMNVEV (reference sequence). The CDR3 is 15 amino acids. The CDR3 reads CASSLEGGSYNEQFF. In nucleotides, the CDR3 is TGTGCCAGCAGTTTAGAGGGAGGCTCCTACAATGAGCAGTTCTTC.

This clone was detected only a few times. This chain connects TRBV6-6 to TRBJ1-1; TRBD1 agrees at 8 bases. V trimming: 2 bases; J trimming: 5 bases; junction bases outside the gene matches: 7. Germline V lookup: CDR1 MNHNY, CDR2 SVGAGI (reference sequence). This CDR3 is built from 15 residues. The chain's CDR3 is CASSYPQGAMTEAFF. The DNA of the CDR3 is TGTGCCAGCAGTTACCCCCAGGGGGCAATGACTGAAGCTTTCTTT.

This clone was seen a single time. This chain joins TRBV6-5 and TRBJ1-6; D is ambiguous. The CDR3 loop spans 15 amino acids. Looked up from germline, CDR1 is MNHEY and CDR2 is SVGAGI. V was cut by 7 bases and J by 7 bases, with 17 bases left in between. In DNA form, the CDR3 reads TGTGCCAGCACCAATGGGAGACTAGGGAATTCACCCCTCCACTTT. Translated: CASTNGRLGNSPLHF.

This chain links TRBV27 with TRBJ2-1; perhaps TRBD1 as D (6 bases). The germline V gene has CDR1 MNHEY and CDR2 SMNVEV (reference sequence). Trimming stripped 5 bases from V and 5 bases from J, with 13 bases between. This CDR3 has 14 residues. The CDR3 reads CASSPGQNHNEQFF. CDR3 coding DNA: TGTGCCAGCAGTCCAGGACAGAACCACAATGAGCAGTTCTTC.

The chain recombines TRBV5-1 with TRBJ2-3; the match to TRBD1 covers 9 bases. J was trimmed by 2 bases and V by 0 bases; bases with no gene match: 7. Germline V gene data show CDR1 as SGHRS and CDR2 as YFSETQ. The CDR3 runs to 17 residues. The CDR3 protein is CASSLDRGTGSTDTQYF. The CDR3 DNA follows: TGCGCCAGCAGCTTGGATCGAGGGACAGGGTCCACAGATACGCAGTATTTT.

This rearrangement joins TRBV30 to TRBJ1-2; TRBD1 matches at 9 bases. Trimming took 0 bases from V and 4 from J; bases not matched to a gene: 3. The CDR3 extends over 14 amino acids. Germline-derived CDR1 and CDR2 are GTSNPN and SVGIG (reference sequence). This CDR3 is CAWSVGQGSYGYTF. DNA for the CDR3: TGTGCCTGGAGTGTGGGACAGGGTAGCTATGGCTACACCTTC.

This clone has just a few counts. This chain uses TRBV19 with TRBJ1-5, with D possibly matching TRBD1 (6 bases). The CDR3 covers 15 residues. Germline CDR1 is LNHDA and CDR2 is SQIVND (reference sequence). V dropped 7 bases and J dropped 6 bases, with 19 bases sitting between them. CDR3 loop: CASNRGGMTAQPQHF. CDR3 in DNA: TGTGCCAGTAACCGGGGGGGCATGACCGCTCAGCCCCAGCATTTT.

The gene calls are TRBV5-1 and TRBJ2-5; possibly TRBD2 for D (6 bases). Germline values: CDR1 SGHRS, CDR2 YFSETQ. V shed 6 bases and J shed 2 bases, with 17 bases lying between them. This CDR3 has 15 residues. For the CDR3, the DNA is TGCGCCAGCACAGCCGGACCGGAGGGGCAAGAGACCCAGTACTTC. Translating it yields CASTAGPEGQETQYF.

Turning to this clone: This sample also contains other DNA sequences that code for the same CDR3. This rearrangement joins TRBV5-1 to TRBJ2-2, with 8 bases matching TRBD1. V shed 0 bases and J 4 bases; nucleotides not matched to a gene: 5. CDR3 length: 16 amino acids. Per the germline V gene, CDR1 is SGHRS and CDR2 is YFSETQ. In nucleotides, the CDR3 is TGCGCCAGCAGCTTGGCTGGCCAGGGGGCCACCGGGGAGCTGTTTTTT. It specifies CASSLAGQGATGELFF.

The chain has TRBV4-3 and TRBJ2-1; D possibly corresponds to TRBD2 (6 bases). Trimming took off 0 bases at V and 0 bases at J, with 9 bases between the two ends. Germline values: CDR1 LGHNA, CDR2 YSLEER. The CDR3 length is 16 residues. CDR3 sequence (DNA): TGCGCCAGCAGCCAAGATTTCGGGGGCTCCTACAATGAGCAGTTCTTC. Translated, it gives CASSQDFGGSYNEQFF.

V and J are TRBV5-1 and TRBJ2-3, with 7 bases lining up with TRBD1. The germline V gene encodes CDR1 SGHRS and CDR2 YFSETQ. Germline trimming cut 4 bases from V and 4 bases from J; bases unmatched to any gene: 6. This CDR3 is built from 14 residues. The CDR3 DNA reads TGCGCCAGCAGCGGCCAGACAGGGTCAGATACGCAGTATTTT. Protein: CASSGQTGSDTQYF.

This clone has more than one count but fewer than ten. The chain joins TRBV6-6 to TRBJ2-7; 9 positions agree with TRBD1. The CDR3 has 14 amino acids. V lost 7 bases, J lost 3 bases, and 7 bases stayed unmatched. Per the germline V gene, CDR1 is MNHNY and CDR2 is SVGAGI (reference sequence). CDR3 loop: CASTSQGALYEQYF. The DNA of the CDR3 is TGTGCCAGCACCTCACAGGGGGCTCTCTACGAGCAGTACTTC.

The chain recombines TRBV24-1 with TRBJ2-7, with D perhaps matching TRBD2 (6 bases). The CDR3 contains 15 residues. Trimming left V 7 bases short and J 3 bases short, with 18 bases between. The germline CDR1 and CDR2 sequences are KGHDR and SFDVKD. CDR3 in DNA: TGTGCCACCAGGAGCACCGGGACGGGACTCTACGAGCAGTACTTC. Residues: CATRSTGTGLYEQYF.

The chain combines TRBV3-1 (or the pseudogene TRBV3-2) with TRBJ1-6; TRBD1 aligns across 10 bases. Germline assignment: CDR1 LGHDT and CDR2 YNNKEL (reference sequence). V was clipped by 3 bases and J by 9 bases; unmatched bases: 8. The CDR3 has 16 amino acids. The CDR3: CASSQTGGTHGSPLHF. The CDR3 nucleotides are TGTGCCAGCAGCCAGACAGGGGGCACGCATGGTTCACCCCTCCACTTT.

This rearrangement joins TRBV27 to TRBJ1-2, with D possibly TRBD1 on 5 matching bases. V was trimmed by 8 bases and J by 4 bases, leaving 20 bases between them. Germline values: CDR1 MNHEY, CDR2 SMNVEV (reference sequence). This CDR3 region has 15 residues. The CDR3 region has the DNA TGTGCCAGCCTAAAGCTAAGCGGGGACGCCTATGGCTACACCTTC. It translates to CASLKLSGDAYGYTF.

This chain uses TRBV19 with TRBJ2-3; 11 nucleotides match TRBD2. The CDR3 is 15 residues long. Germline V lookup: CDR1 LNHDA, CDR2 SQIVND (reference sequence). The J segment lost 2 bases and the V segment lost 4 bases, leaving 2 bases of the junction unmatched. The CDR3 DNA is TGTGCCAGTAGTACGGGACTAGCGGTCACAGATACGCAGTATTTT. Its protein product is CASSTGLAVTDTQYF.

The J gene is TRBJ2-3, the V gene TRBV27, with 10 bases matching TRBD1. In germline, CDR1 is MNHEY, CDR2 SMNVEV (reference sequence). V lost 5 bases, J lost 4 bases, and 9 bases stayed unmatched. This CDR3 has 16 amino acids. Written as DNA, the CDR3 is TGTGCCAGCAGTAACTACCGGGACAGGGGTGCAGATACGCAGTATTTT. This codes for CASSNYRDRGADTQYF.

The chain links TRBV27 to TRBJ2-7; 7 nucleotides match TRBD1. The CDR3 runs 13 residues. The V segment lost 8 bases and the J segment 7 bases; nucleotides outside the gene matches: 11. Germline V gene sequence: CDR1 MNHEY, CDR2 SMNVEV (reference sequence). The DNA of the CDR3 is TGTGCCAGCGGCCTGAAGGGGGCGCGTGAGCAGTACTTC. Residues: CASGLKGAREQYF.

This chain joins TRBV29-1 and TRBJ2-7, with D perhaps matching TRBD2 (5 bases). The CDR3 sequence is 17 residues long. Germline lookup yields CDR1 SQVTM and CDR2 ANQGSEA. Trimming stripped 0 bases from V and 3 bases from J, with 21 bases between. CDR3 sequence (DNA): TGCAGCGTTGAAGAGGGGTTTGGGGAGTTGAACCGCTACGAGCAGTACTTC. Amino acid sequence: CSVEEGFGELNRYEQYF.

This clone was found once. The chain recombines TRBV7-6 with TRBJ2-5, with 10 positions matching TRBD1. This CDR3 contains 16 residues. Trimming cost V 2 bases and J 5 bases; bases outside gene matches: 8. The germline V gene encodes CDR1 SGHVS and CDR2 FNYEAQ. CDR3 sequence: CASSLISGQGDETQYF. CDR3 coding DNA: TGTGCCAGCAGCTTAATAAGCGGACAGGGGGATGAGACCCAGTACTTC.